This T cell receptor (beta chain) was identified during a study of cytomegalovirus exposure and HLA in healthy donors. PCR employed 60 Vbeta and 13 Jbeta primers. Data came from immunoSEQ multiplex PCR; TCRdb stores just in-frame clones and leaves some out. The profile covers 130,000 or so clones, with roughly 74% appearing a single time and around 6.6% taken by the ten largest. The donors were healthy bone marrow donors. The germline CDR1 and CDR2 sequences are LNHNV and YYDKDF (reference sequence). CDR3 length: 13 amino acids. With V trimmed by 9 bases and J by 0 bases, 4 bases remained unmatched. Notes on the study in general: Common viral pathogens seemed, in a later analysis, to connect with several of the most significant clusters. Most subjects' HLA-A and HLA-B alleles were reportedly predicted from TCR beta sequences. In a later analysis, productive TCRs from donors in an Asian-associated ancestry cluster reportedly carried fewer N-insertions than the cohort mean.

Comments on this clone: Its cognate antigen is unknown.

This sequence was found in a man aged 40-50 years in good health and CMV-seropositive. The rearrangement uses TRBV15 and TRBJ1-2, with 7 bases identical to TRBD1. Sequenced input: PBMCs. The CDR3 loop is CATNRGSNYGYTF. The CDR3 DNA follows: TGTGCCACAAACAGGGGTTCTAACTATGGCTACACCTTC.